Presented here are 27 T cell receptor beta chains from one specimen sequenced in a study of OX40 agonist ivuxolimab in advanced cancers. This table comes from immunoSEQ multiplex PCR, and its TCRdb copy is limited to in-frame clones, with some not included. The sample includes tens of thousands of clones, more than 80% seen only once; the top ten take 0.4% to 0.65%. Specimen: CD4+ or CD8+ T cells sorted from blood, collected in a trial of the OX40 agonist ivuxolimab. The origin of the receptors is an adult with an advanced solid tumor such as melanoma, head and neck, liver or kidney cancer.

The chain employs TRBV2 and TRBJ1-1; maybe TRBD1 (6 bases). Trimming took off 6 bases at V and 5 bases at J, with 16 bases between the two ends. This CDR3 spans 14 amino acids. The germline V gene encodes CDR1 SNHLY and CDR2 FYNNEI. In DNA form, the CDR3 reads TGTGCCAGCAGCCAACAGGGACCCGAGACTGAAGCTTTCTTT. This sequence encodes CASSQQGPETEAFF.

This sequence joins TRBV4-1 and TRBJ2-3; D ambiguous. Between the trimmed V and J ends, which lost 0 bases and 11 bases, there was a span of 15 bases. Germline V gene sequence: CDR1 MGHRA, CDR2 YSYEKL. CDR3 length: 14 residues. CDR3 in DNA: TGCGCCAGCAGCCAAGATGTAGTCCGCCCGGGGCAGTATTTT. It specifies CASSQDVVRPGQYF.

The CDR3 is CASSTSGTNEQYF. The CDR3 region has the DNA TGCGCCAGCAGCACCTCAGGGACCAACGAGCAGTACTTC. This sequence joins TRBV5-1 and TRBJ2-7; either TRBD1 or TRBD2 may supply D (5 bases each). Trimming pared 4 bases from V and 5 bases from J, leaving 13 bases between. This CDR3 comprises 13 residues. The germline gives CDR1 SGHRS, CDR2 YFSETQ.

J is TRBJ1-2 and V is TRBV6-5, with 8 bases fitting TRBD1. The germline V gene encodes CDR1 MNHEY and CDR2 SVGAGI. This CDR3 contains 14 residues. V lost 5 bases, J lost 7 bases, and 9 bases stayed unmatched. CDR3 sequence (DNA): TGTGCCAGCAGTCGACAGGGGTTGGGTGCTGGCTACACCTTC. Amino acid sequence: CASSRQGLGAGYTF.

The chain joins TRBV28 to TRBJ2-4; 9 bases align to TRBD2. V lost 5 bases, J lost 7 bases, and 9 bases stayed unmatched. The germline gives CDR1 MDHEN, CDR2 SYDVKM. This CDR3 spans 15 amino acids. The CDR3 coding sequence is TGTGCCAGCAGTCCCCTGGGGCTAGCGGGGAACATTCAGTACTTC. Its translation is CASSPLGLAGNIQYF.

This chain joins TRBV9 and TRBJ1-2, with 7 bases lining up with TRBD1. Germline CDR1 reads SGDLS; CDR2 reads YYNGEE. V lost 3 bases, J lost 3 bases, and 5 bases stayed unmatched. The CDR3 contains 14 residues. The CDR3 DNA is TGTGCCAGCAGCGCCGACAGGGAGGACTATGGCTACACCTTC. Its translation: CASSADREDYGYTF.

V is TRBV28 and J is TRBJ2-2, with 8 bases that match TRBD1. The length of the CDR3 is 15 residues. V was clipped by 3 bases and J by 6 bases; unmatched bases: 6. Germline V gene lookup returns CDR1 MDHEN and CDR2 SYDVKM. The DNA of the CDR3 is TGTGCCAGCAGTTTTCAGGGGGCGTTTTCCGGGGAGCTGTTTTTT. It yields the protein CASSFQGAFSGELFF.

This chain joins TRBV5-1 and TRBJ2-5, with D maybe TRBD1 (5 bases). Trimming pared 2 bases from V and 1 base from J, leaving 12 bases between. The CDR3 runs to 15 residues. CDR1 SGHRS and CDR2 YFSETQ come from the germline V gene. The CDR3 is CASSFTGYPQETQYF. DNA of the CDR3: TGCGCCAGCAGCTTTACAGGTTACCCCCAAGAGACCCAGTACTTC.

J is TRBJ2-3 and V is TRBV4-1; the D call may be TRBD1 or TRBD2 (5 bases each). V was cut by 6 bases and J by 2 bases, with 18 bases left in between. This CDR3 has 16 residues. From germline, CDR1 is MGHRA and CDR2 YSYEKL. CDR3 in amino acids: CASSHPGLRPTDTQYF. The DNA for the CDR3 is TGCGCCAGCAGTCACCCGGGGCTCCGGCCCACAGATACGCAGTATTTT.

This chain joins TRBV4-2 and TRBJ2-7; weak D call: TRBD1 (5 bases). The CDR3 totals 13 residues. The V end lost 1 base, the J end lost 4 bases, and 8 bases lay between the germline ends. From germline, CDR1 is LGHNA and CDR2 YNFKEQ. CDR3 residues: CASSQGTRYEQYF. The CDR3 nucleotides read TGTGCCAGCAGCCAAGGGACACGATACGAGCAGTACTTC.

The rearrangement links TRBV7-6 to TRBJ1-5, with 9 bases fitting TRBD1. V dropped 2 bases and J dropped 6; count of bases not matched to a gene: 5. The CDR3 totals 15 residues. The germline CDR1 and CDR2 sequences are SGHVS and FNYEAQ. The CDR3 DNA reads TGTGCCAGCAGCTTACTACAGGGGGCGGGTCAGCCCCAGCATTTT. This codes for CASSLLQGAGQPQHF.

The rearrangement uses TRBV5-5 and TRBJ1-1, with 7 bases matching TRBD1. CDR1 is SGHKS and CDR2 is YYEKEE in the germline V gene (reference sequence). This CDR3 contains 14 residues. V was pared by 5 bases and J by 4 bases, with 8 bases of the junction left unmatched. The CDR3 coding sequence is TGTGCCAGCAGACCACAGGGGTATGGCACTGAAGCTTTCTTT. Amino acids: CASRPQGYGTEAFF.

The genes are TRBV19 and TRBJ2-3; 7 bases line up with TRBD2. V lost 3 bases to trimming and J lost 1 base; unmatched junction nucleotides: 4. The V gene's germline CDR1 is LNHDA and CDR2 SQIVND (reference sequence). The CDR3 is 15 residues long. CDR3 bases: TGTGCCAGTAGTATTTGGAGCGGGGGCACAGATACGCAGTATTTT. This translates into CASSIWSGGTDTQYF.

The V call is TRBV18, the J call TRBJ2-1, with D possibly TRBD2 on 5 matching bases. CDR1 is KGHSH, CDR2 LQKENI, per germline. V was cut by 3 bases and J by 9 bases, with 18 bases left in between. The CDR3 is 15 amino acids. The CDR3 DNA follows: TGTGCCAGCTCACCTGTCGCGGGCATAGAGAGTGAGCAGTTCTTC. It encodes CASSPVAGIESEQFF.

In the case of this clone: The same CDR3 also results from other DNA sequences found in this sample. The CDR3 protein is CASSQGSGANVLTF. CDR3 nucleotides: TGTGCCAGTAGCCAGGGTTCTGGGGCCAACGTCCTGACTTTC. The J gene is TRBJ2-6, the V gene TRBV19; TRBD1 might be the D (5 bases). The V gene lost 6 bases and the J gene lost 1 base, with 7 bases spanning the gap. The CDR3 is made up of 14 amino acids. Germline V gene sequence: CDR1 LNHDA, CDR2 SQIVND (reference sequence).

The V and J genes are TRBV15 and TRBJ2-5, with D uncertain. The CDR3 extends over 14 amino acids. Germline CDR1 and CDR2: LNHNV and YYDKDF (reference sequence). V lost 0 bases and J lost 7, with 12 bases in between. The CDR3: CATSREGPPGTQYF. As DNA, the CDR3 is TGTGCCACCAGCAGAGAAGGCCCACCGGGGACCCAGTACTTC. The full variable domain, its missing parts supplied by reference TRBV15 and TRBJ2-5, is DAMVIQNPRYQVTQFGKPVTLSCSQTLNHNVMYWYQQKSSQAPKLLFHYYDKDFNNEADTPDNFQSRRPNTSFCFLDIRSPGLGDTAMYLCATSREGPPGTQYFGPGTRLLVL.

This clone occurred once. This chain links TRBV5-1 with TRBJ1-2; no clear D. There are 15 residues in the CDR3. Between the trimmed V and J ends, which lost 2 bases and 6 bases, there was a span of 17 bases. CDR1 and CDR2 (germline): SGHRS, YFSETQ. Here the CDR3 reads CASSLGFAGVNGYTF. CDR3 nucleotides: TGCGCCAGCAGCTTAGGCTTCGCAGGCGTCAATGGCTACACCTTC.

The chain combines TRBV7-8 with TRBJ2-5; D is perhaps TRBD1 (7 bases). Germline V gene sequence: CDR1 SGHVS, CDR2 FQNEAQ. The CDR3 runs to 16 residues. Between the trimmed V and J ends, which lost 2 bases and 2 bases, there was a span of 15 bases. This CDR3 reads CASSLQGGNFQETQYF. CDR3 bases: TGTGCCAGCAGCTTACAGGGGGGCAATTTTCAAGAGACCCAGTACTTC.

The J gene is TRBJ2-7, the V gene TRBV7-8; TRBD2 aligns across 11 bases. Looked up from germline, CDR1 is SGHVS and CDR2 is FQNEAQ. The CDR3 is 19 residues long. The V and J ends lost 0 bases and 2 bases, in that order; junction bases with no gene match: 12. The DNA for the CDR3 is TGTGCCAGCAGCTTAGCCCCGACTAGCGGGACGTCCCAAACCTACGAGCAGTACTTC. Amino acids: CASSLAPTSGTSQTYEQYF.

The V gene is TRBV5-1, the J gene TRBJ2-1; 13 bases agree with TRBD2. CDR1 and CDR2 (germline): SGHRS, YFSETQ. Trimming cost V 0 bases and J 4 bases; bases outside gene matches: 4. CDR3 size: 17 residues. The CDR3 reads CASSLGTSGRGYNEQFF. The CDR3 DNA follows: TGCGCCAGCAGCTTGGGGACTAGCGGGAGAGGTTACAATGAGCAGTTCTTC.

The chain links TRBV10-3 to TRBJ1-2; no reliable D call. The CDR3 is 12 amino acids. Trimming took 0 bases from V and 4 from J, leaving 3 bases between them. Germline values: CDR1 ENHRY, CDR2 SYGVKD. The CDR3: CAISESAYGYTF. The CDR3 DNA sequence: TGTGCCATCAGTGAGTCAGCCTATGGCTACACCTTC.

J is TRBJ1-4 and V is TRBV7-9, with 7 positions matching TRBD1. CDR3 length: 14 amino acids. V lost 1 base, J lost 8 bases, and 4 bases stayed unmatched. Germline V gene sequence: CDR1 SEHNR, CDR2 FQNEAQ (reference sequence). CDR3 region: CASSLGQGREKLFF. The CDR3, as DNA: TGTGCCAGCAGCTTAGGACAGGGAAGAGAAAAACTGTTTTTT.

The rearrangement links TRBV2 to TRBJ2-1; tentatively, D is TRBD1 (5 bases). Germline V gene data show CDR1 as SNHLY and CDR2 as FYNNEI. The CDR3 length is 13 residues. The V gene lost 7 bases and the J gene lost 9 bases, with 16 bases spanning the gap. CDR3 amino acids: CASTPQGQGEQFF. CDR3 DNA sequence: TGTGCCAGCACCCCGCAGGGCCAGGGTGAGCAGTTCTTC.

The rearrangement joins TRBV5-1 to TRBJ2-6; no firm D call. The CDR3 covers 15 residues. Per germline, CDR1 SGHRS and CDR2 YFSETQ. V was trimmed by 1 base and J by 4 bases, leaving 9 bases between them. CDR3 residues: CASSLPGGGANVLTF. The CDR3 DNA reads TGCGCCAGCAGCTTGCCCGGTGGCGGGGCCAACGTCCTGACTTTC.

This clone was detected once. V and J are TRBV7-3 and TRBJ2-1; 8 bases map to TRBD2. J gave up 2 bases and V 2 bases, and 8 bases lay outside the gene matches. Germline V gene sequence: CDR1 SGHTA, CDR2 FQGTGA. The CDR3 extends over 17 amino acids. The CDR3 loop reads CASSLGLNGRAYNEQFF. The CDR3 region has the DNA TGTGCCAGCAGCTTAGGTTTAAACGGGAGGGCCTACAATGAGCAGTTCTTC. Full variable domain (remainder filled in from reference TRBV7-3 and TRBJ2-1): GAGVSQTPSNKVTEKGKYVELRCDPISGHTALYWYRQSLGQGPEFLIYFQGTGAADDSGLPNDRFFAVRPEGSVSTLKIQRTERGDSAVYLCASSLGLNGRAYNEQFFGPGTRLTVL.

This clone has just one count. This chain joins TRBV2 and TRBJ1-2; 8 bases match TRBD1. Germline-derived CDR1 and CDR2 are SNHLY and FYNNEI. Losses at the gene ends were 1 base for V and 4 bases for J; bases not matched to a gene: 5. CDR3 size: 15 residues. The CDR3 reads CASSEVRGQSYGYTF. DNA of the CDR3: TGTGCCAGCAGTGAAGTCAGGGGGCAAAGCTATGGCTACACCTTC.

The V and J genes are TRBV7-6 and TRBJ2-5; TRBD2 might be the D (5 bases). The CDR3 totals 14 residues. Trimming left V 8 bases short and J 2 bases short, with 15 bases between. Germline V CDR1 and CDR2: SGHVS, FNYEAQ. CDR3 sequence reads: CASAAGLRQETQYF. The CDR3 DNA is TGTGCCAGCGCGGCGGGTCTAAGGCAAGAGACCCAGTACTTC.